These 9 T cell receptor beta chains originate from one sample sequenced in a study of cytomegalovirus exposure and HLA in healthy donors. A multiplex PCR was run with 60 Vbeta primers and 13 Jbeta primers. Using immunoSEQ multiplex PCR, the repertoire was profiled, and TCRdb retains in-frame clones only, with some absent. The sample includes under 150,000 clones, approximately 80% of them seen just once. The sequenced sample consisted of PBMCs. The receptors were gathered from a girl aged 2-10 years in good health and CMV-seronegative.

The chain carries TRBV7-2 and TRBJ2-7; 11 bases fit TRBD1. Germline assignment: CDR1 SGHTA and CDR2 FQGNSA. V gave up 1 base and J gave up 3 bases; unmatched junction bases: 8. CDR3 length: 17 residues. The CDR3 DNA sequence: TGTGCCAGCAGCTTAGGACCCTTGGGGACAGGGGGCTACGAGCAGTACTTC. Its translation: CASSLGPLGTGGYEQYF.

This rearrangement joins TRBV5-1 to TRBJ1-1; tentative D call: TRBD1 (6 bases). V was shortened by 5 bases and J by 2 bases, with 13 bases between the two germline ends. Per germline, CDR1 SGHRS and CDR2 YFSETQ. CDR3 length equals 14 residues. CDR3 protein: CASRATGTNTEAFF. CDR3 coding DNA: TGCGCCAGCAGAGCGACAGGAACCAACACTGAAGCTTTCTTT.

This chain uses TRBV6-1 with TRBJ1-1; 9 nucleotides agree with TRBD1. From germline, CDR1 is MNHNS and CDR2 SASEGT. After removal of 6 bases from V and 5 bases from J, the junction contained 7 bases not matched to a gene. CDR3 length: 14 amino acids. The CDR3 protein is CASRGTGFGTEAFF. The CDR3 DNA follows: TGTGCCAGCAGGGGGACAGGGTTCGGGACTGAAGCTTTCTTT.

This clone was recorded only once. V usage is TRBV30 and J usage is TRBJ1-2, with 7 bases aligning to TRBD1. The CDR3 is made up of 14 amino acids. Per the germline V gene, CDR1 is GTSNPN and CDR2 is SVGIG (reference sequence). The ends lost 0 bases at V and 4 bases at J; junction bases unmatched: 5. The CDR3 protein is CAWSVDRVSYGYTF. CDR3 nucleotide sequence: TGTGCCTGGAGTGTAGACAGGGTTTCCTATGGCTACACCTTC.

The rearrangement uses TRBV15 and TRBJ1-2; D not resolved. The CDR3 sequence is 15 residues long. Germline V gene data show CDR1 as LNHNV and CDR2 as YYDKDF (reference sequence). V was trimmed by 0 bases and J by 2 bases, leaving 10 bases between them. The CDR3 here is CATSRDLEVNYGYTF. The CDR3 DNA reads as TGTGCCACCAGCAGAGACTTGGAGGTCAACTATGGCTACACCTTC.

This clone was counted between two and nine times. The chain employs TRBV7-2 and TRBJ2-5; TRBD2 might be the D (6 bases). The germline gives CDR1 SGHTA, CDR2 FQGNSA. The CDR3 covers 15 residues. The ends were cut back, 1 base at V and 5 bases at J, with 14 bases in the middle. The CDR3 is CASSLVGGMVETQYF. The CDR3 region has the DNA TGTGCCAGCAGCTTAGTTGGGGGGATGGTGGAGACCCAGTACTTC.

The chain employs TRBV30 and TRBJ2-3, with 9 bases identical to TRBD1. V shed 0 bases and J 5 bases; nucleotides not matched to a gene: 9. This CDR3 has 16 amino acids. Germline V lookup: CDR1 GTSNPN, CDR2 SVGIG (reference sequence). The CDR3 nucleotides read TGTGCCTGGAGTGTATCCGGACAGGGGCCGGTAGATACGCAGTATTTT. Its protein is CAWSVSGQGPVDTQYF.

This chain joins TRBV5-1 and TRBJ2-7; a possible D gene is TRBD2 (6 bases). CDR1 is SGHRS, CDR2 YFSETQ, per germline. The CDR3 consists of 15 residues. V was shortened by 0 bases and J by 5 bases, with 15 bases between the two germline ends. The DNA for the CDR3 is TGCGCCAGCAGCTTGGTGGAGGGCCTTGTTCACGAGCAGTACTTC. Encoded protein: CASSLVEGLVHEQYF.

The chain links TRBV7-9 to TRBJ2-5; TRBD1 matches 11 bases. Trimming cost V 8 bases and J 2 bases; bases outside gene matches: 4. The CDR3 contains 14 residues. Looked up from germline, CDR1 is SEHNR and CDR2 is FQNEAQ (reference sequence). Here the CDR3 DNA reads TGTGCCAGCGGGGACAGGGGGTGGCAAGAGACCCAGTACTTC. Its protein is CASGDRGWQETQYF. Full variable domain (rest looked up from reference TRBV7-9 and TRBJ2-5): DTGVSQNPRHKITKRGQNVTFRCDPISEHNRLYWYRQTLGQGPEFLTYFQNEAQLEKSRLLSDRFSAERPKGSFSTLEIQRTEQGDSAMYLCASGDRGWQETQYFGPGTRLLVL.